This TCR beta chain was observed in a study of human T cells and chemical hapten exposure. About the research overall: The patch tests put 0.01% DPC on the skin of the upper back and were read 6 days later. Mostly female, the patients presented with alopecia areata, totalis or universalis.

TCRdb reprocessed the RACE reads via MiXCR and lists one record per CDR3 protein. The table records 30,000 to 40,000 distinct CDR3 sequences, 9.5% of them present only once. This clonotype occurred many times. CDR1 SQVTM and CDR2 ANQGSEA come from the germline V gene. CDR3 size: 14 residues. The ends lost 7 bases at V and 1 base at J; junction bases unmatched: 5. As for time point: patch test 3, about 24 weeks after DPC sensitization. Described treatment: therapeutic diphenylcyclopropenone sensitization with weekly scalp DPC. The study extracted total RNA from unfractionated whole blood. Ahead of applying each patch test, blood was sampled.

V gene TRBV29-1 combines with J gene TRBJ2-3, with 10 bases fitting TRBD1. The starting material was whole blood, obtained in connection with sensitization to the hapten diphenylcyclopropenone (DPC). This clonotype was obtained from a man in his forties or fifties with alopecia areata. Some clones in this sample may be carry-over from other donors' samples. CDR3 amino acids: CSATGTGGTDTQYF. The CDR3 nucleotides are TGCAGCGCAACCGGGACAGGGGGCACAGATACGCAGTATTTT.